This entry describes one T cell receptor (beta chain). The entry originates in a study of cytomegalovirus exposure and HLA in healthy donors. Primers included in the PCR were 60 Vbeta and 13 Jbeta primers. The data were produced by immunoSEQ multiplex PCR, yet TCRdb's version contains in-frame clones alone and is incomplete. Its table lists about 120,000 clones. The receptor's source is a man between 18 and 35 years old in good health and CMV-seronegative. The material sequenced was PBMCs.

As DNA, the CDR3 is TGCAGCGTGCCCGGGGCGGGGGGGCATGGGGATACGCAGTATTTT. Its translation is CSVPGAGGHGDTQYF. The rearrangement uses TRBV29-1 and TRBJ2-3, with TRBD2 matching 9 bases. The V gene end was trimmed by 6 bases and the J gene end by 6 bases; junction bases not matched to a gene: 13. CDR1 and CDR2 (germline): SQVTM, ANQGSEA. This CDR3 is built from 15 residues.